Described below is a single T cell receptor (beta chain) sequence and its context. Its antigen remains unknown. Researchers ran the PCR with 60 Vbeta and 13 Jbeta primers. Libraries were prepared by immunoSEQ multiplex PCR; TCRdb keeps only in-frame clonotypes and omits some of them. The sample comprises 150,000 or so clones, approximately 72% of which are singletons, and roughly 2% rests with the top ten. This CDR3 spans 13 amino acids. Germline lookup yields CDR1 SGHAT and CDR2 FQNNGV. V was clipped by 1 base and J by 5 bases, with 8 bases between them. This specimen belongs to a study of cytomegalovirus exposure and HLA in healthy donors. Broader study findings: Overall, roughly 150 TCR beta chains were annotated as cytomegalovirus-associated. About 87% or about 30% of the time was how often most TCR beta V segments were productive, according to an earlier analysis. Using a false discovery rate of 0.05, a later analysis showed that 16,951 TCR beta sequences were associated with HLA alleles.

The chain carries TRBV11-2 and TRBJ1-2; D call uncertain. Material: PBMCs. The receptor's source is a female donor in good health and CMV-seronegative. The CDR3: CASSLGRRYGYTF. Written as DNA, the CDR3 is TGTGCCAGCAGCTTAGGGCGGAGATATGGCTACACCTTC.